The 6 T cell receptor beta chains in this list originate from one sample, sequenced in a study of T-cell reconstitution after alpha-beta-depleted transplantation in children. Unique molecular identifiers were incorporated during preparation of the TCRbeta library. TCRdb passed the PCR reads through MiXCR, listing each CDR3 protein once. The profile shows hundreds of thousands of distinct CDR3 sequences, 13% of them singletons. The source was PBMCs, mostly from graft donor cells, collected 360 days after TCRalphabeta/CD19-depleted stem cell transplant. The receptor source for this set is a male patient younger than 18 who had a stem cell transplant for acute myeloid leukemia, so the T cells may come from the graft donor.

This clonotype was found many times. The J gene is TRBJ2-3, the V gene TRBV5-1; 15 nucleotides agree with TRBD2. Germline CDR1 and CDR2: SGHRS and YFSETQ. V lost 4 bases to trimming and J lost 5 bases; unmatched junction nucleotides: 5. This CDR3 is built from 16 residues. CDR3 loop: CASSAGLAGGVDTQYF. The CDR3 region has the DNA TGCGCCAGCAGCGCGGGACTAGCGGGAGGAGTAGATACGCAGTATTTT.

This clonotype was observed many times. The chain recombines TRBV4-3 with TRBJ2-3; D unclear. V lost 4 bases to trimming and J lost 4 bases, with 21 bases between them. The CDR3 has 17 residues. Germline V gene sequence: CDR1 LGHNA, CDR2 YSLEER. The CDR3 is CASSPSPGSRVPDTQYF. For the CDR3, the DNA is TGCGCCAGCAGCCCCTCCCCAGGATCTAGGGTTCCAGATACGCAGTATTTT.

This clonotype occurred a few times. V usage is TRBV6-2 or TRBV6-3 and J usage is TRBJ2-5; possibly TRBD1 for D (5 bases). Trimming removed 6 bases at V and 5 bases at J, with 13 bases between. From germline, CDR1 is MNHEY and CDR2 SVGEGT. This CDR3 spans 13 amino acids. The CDR3 DNA follows: TGTGCCAGCAGGACAGAGGAGACGGAGACCCAGTACTTC. Its translation: CASRTEETETQYF.

The chain joins TRBV24-1 to TRBJ1-1; D gene ambiguous. CDR3 length equals 13 residues. Between the trimmed V and J ends, which lost 8 bases and 2 bases, there was a span of 11 bases. Germline CDR1 reads KGHDR; CDR2 reads SFDVKD. CDR3 amino acids: CATKKRANTEAFF. CDR3 DNA: TGTGCCACCAAAAAGAGGGCAAACACTGAAGCTTTCTTT.

This rearrangement joins TRBV4-3 to TRBJ2-1, with unresolved D. This CDR3 has 14 residues. CDR1 LGHNA and CDR2 YSLEER come from the germline V gene. The V and J ends lost 5 bases and 10 bases respectively, with 18 bases between them. This chain's CDR3 is CASSGRPENREQFF. In DNA, the CDR3 is TGCGCCAGCAGCGGGCGACCGGAGAATAGGGAGCAGTTCTTC.

The CDR3 here is CAISESVVSGSNEQFF. As DNA, the CDR3 is TGTGCCATCAGTGAGTCGGTGGTTAGCGGGAGCAATGAGCAGTTCTTC. This chain uses TRBV10-3 with TRBJ2-1; 9 bases match TRBD2. This CDR3 comprises 16 residues. CDR1 and CDR2 (germline): ENHRY, SYGVKD. J gave up 6 bases and V 0 bases, and 6 bases lay outside the gene matches.